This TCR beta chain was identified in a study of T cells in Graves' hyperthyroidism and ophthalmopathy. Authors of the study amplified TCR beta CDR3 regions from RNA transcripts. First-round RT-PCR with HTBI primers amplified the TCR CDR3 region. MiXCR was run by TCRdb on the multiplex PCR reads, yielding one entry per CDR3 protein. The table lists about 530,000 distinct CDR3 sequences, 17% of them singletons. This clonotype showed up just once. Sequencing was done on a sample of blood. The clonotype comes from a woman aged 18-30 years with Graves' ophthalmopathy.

The CDR3: CASSQGDRRAYEQYF. The DNA for the CDR3 is TGTGCCAGCAGCCAAGGAGATAGGCGGGCCTACGAGCAGTACTTC. This chain joins TRBV3-1 and TRBJ2-7, with D tentatively TRBD2 (5 bases). The germline V gene encodes CDR1 LGHDT and CDR2 YNNKEL (reference sequence). There are 15 residues in the CDR3. V lost 1 base and J lost 2, with 12 bases in between.